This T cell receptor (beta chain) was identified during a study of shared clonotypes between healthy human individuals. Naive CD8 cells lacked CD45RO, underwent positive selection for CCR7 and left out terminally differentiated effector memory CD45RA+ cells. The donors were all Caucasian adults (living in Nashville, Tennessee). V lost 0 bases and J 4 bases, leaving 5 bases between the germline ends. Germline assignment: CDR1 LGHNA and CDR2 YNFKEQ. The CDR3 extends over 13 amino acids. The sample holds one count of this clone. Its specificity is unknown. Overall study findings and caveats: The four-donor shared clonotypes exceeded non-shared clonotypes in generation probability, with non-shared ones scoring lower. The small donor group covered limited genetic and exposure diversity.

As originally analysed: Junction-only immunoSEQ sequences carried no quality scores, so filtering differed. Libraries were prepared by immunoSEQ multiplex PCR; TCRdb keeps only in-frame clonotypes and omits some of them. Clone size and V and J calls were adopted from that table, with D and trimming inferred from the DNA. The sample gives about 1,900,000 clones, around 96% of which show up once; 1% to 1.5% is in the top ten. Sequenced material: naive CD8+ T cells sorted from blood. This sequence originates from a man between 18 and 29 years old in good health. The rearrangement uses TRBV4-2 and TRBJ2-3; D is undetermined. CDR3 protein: CASSQEWSDTQYF. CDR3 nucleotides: TGTGCCAGCAGCCAAGAATGGTCAGATACGCAGTATTTT.